One and the same sample provided the 2 T cell receptor beta chains below, sequenced in a study of glioma-infiltrating T cells after dendritic cell vaccination. Sequenced by immunoSEQ multiplex PCR; TCRdb stores in-frame clones only, minus some. Here the sample spans tens of thousands of clones, over 75% being singletons. The sample here was blood, taken before dendritic cell vaccination. The receptors were sampled from a human donor with glioblastoma.

CDR3 region: CASSPSSFSATSTDTQYF. DNA of the CDR3: TGTGCCAGCAGTCCCTCTAGTTTTAGCGCGACTAGCACAGATACGCAGTATTTT. The V gene is TRBV27, the J gene TRBJ2-3; D might be TRBD2 (5 bases). Per the germline V gene, CDR1 is MNHEY and CDR2 is SMNVEV (reference sequence). This CDR3 region has 18 residues. V was pared by 5 bases and J by 0 bases, with 21 bases between.

Here the CDR3 DNA reads TGTGCCAGTAGTCCAAGCGGTGGACAGAGAAATCAGCCCCAGCATTTT. Its protein is CASSPSGGQRNQPQHF. The chain couples TRBV19 to TRBJ1-5; tentatively, D is TRBD1 (6 bases). The CDR3 extends over 16 amino acids. Germline values: CDR1 LNHDA, CDR2 SQIVND (reference sequence). V was pared by 5 bases and J by 4 bases, with 18 bases between.